The clone carrying this T cell receptor beta chain was detected ten times or more. Its antigen is still unknown. Tagging with unique molecular identifiers was a feature of the TCR beta cDNA libraries. MiXCR, run by TCRdb on the PCR reads, gives a single entry per CDR3 protein. Among around 200,000 distinct CDR3 sequences listed, 29% were seen once. These data are taken from a study of post-analysis software for immune sequencing data. Broader study findings: Relative to controls, patients had several TRBV segments at higher frequency, with TRBV5-6, TRBV5-1 and TRBV20-1 among these. Versus controls, multiple sclerosis patients showed significantly lower diversity (normalized Chao1).

The CDR3 length is 14 residues. Germline CDR1 and CDR2: DFQATT and SNEGSKA (reference sequence). The germline V and J ends were trimmed by 1 base and 2 bases, with 12 bases remaining between them. The clonotype comes from a girl younger than 18 with multiple sclerosis. This rearrangement joins TRBV20-1 to TRBJ2-7; TRBD2 is a possible D gene (5 bases). The sample taken for sequencing was blood. The CDR3 protein is CSARVPGIAYEQYF. CDR3 in DNA: TGCAGTGCTAGAGTCCCGGGGATAGCCTACGAGCAGTACTTC.